Sequencing of this T cell receptor (beta chain) was carried out in a study of naive and memory T cell subsets. V lost 6 bases and J lost 6, with 11 bases in between. This CDR3 comprises 13 residues. Looked up from germline, CDR1 is LGHNA and CDR2 is YNFKEQ. The beta constant-region primer was an equimolar mix of two oligonucleotides covering TRBC1 and TRBC2. An oligonucleotide with the SP2 primer and a 12-nucleotide UMI was ligated to the cDNA 3' end. TCRdb reprocessed the UMI-ligation and nested PCR reads with MiXCR, giving one entry per CDR3 protein. The data show under 100,000 distinct CDR3 sequences, 7% seen once. Separate alpha and beta amplification began at the second PCR step. Study-wide results and limits: Over 90% of naive TCR sequences appeared only once after error correction, unlike memory subsets. Between naive and memory subsets, TCR abundance power law exponents differed.

This clonotype was seen a handful of times. Its antigen is unknown. The sequencing sample was made of central memory CD4+ T cells from blood. This sequence originates from a human donor in good health. The V and J genes are TRBV4-2 and TRBJ2-2; no reliable D call. The CDR3 protein is CASRDSGAGELFF. The DNA for the CDR3 is TGTGCCAGCAGGGATTCTGGCGCCGGGGAGCTGTTTTTT.